This T cell receptor beta chain was obtained from a study of cytomegalovirus exposure and HLA in healthy donors. Whole-study results and caveats: Sequencing depth roughly uniform across donors was assumed in presence/absence analyses.

This clone was detected a few times. Antigen: not known. In the PCR, 60 Vbeta and 13 Jbeta primers were used. Sequencing used immunoSEQ multiplex PCR; TCRdb keeps in-frame clones, though not all of them. The sample includes some 170,000 clones, roughly 10% of them seen just once. The origin of this receptor is a woman in her thirties in good health and CMV-seropositive. Sequenced sample: PBMCs.

Written as DNA, the CDR3 is TGTGCCAGCAGTTCCACTGACAGGGTAAAGGACGAGCAGTACTTC. Amino acids: CASSSTDRVKDEQYF. The chain employs TRBV6-5 and TRBJ2-7; TRBD1 matches 7 bases. Trimming removed 4 bases from V and 5 bases from J; junction bases left unmatched: 11. CDR1 and CDR2 (germline): MNHEY, SVGAGI. The CDR3 has 15 residues.